This TCR beta chain emerged from a study of CXCR4 blockade with PD-1 therapy in pancreatic cancer (dated by TCRdb to about 2019). Some background on the complete study: The study analyzed resected pancreatic ductal adenocarcinoma using multiplex immunohistochemistry and TCRbeta immunosequencing, along with ex vivo slice culture to test PD-1 and CXCR4 blockade. Two geographically distinct regions were TCR-sequenced from each of more than five tumors to assess intratumoral heterogeneity.

On the study overall, not on this receptor specifically: Because only TCRbeta chains were sequenced, true antigen-specificity overlap among convergent dominant clones remained unconfirmed while awaiting paired alpha-beta single-cell sequencing. Clonal expansion was observed in tumors, with a mean productive clonality of approximately 0.15 compared with 0.05 in healthy blood, but no correlation between clonality and survival was found. A strong correlation was found between the frequency of an amino acid clone and the number of distinct nucleotide rearrangements encoding that clone, which suggests convergent selection driven by common tumor antigens.

A note on this clone: Its specific antigen is unknown. No base quality values were provided; no much bigger clone lies one nucleotide off.

V ends up 3 bases short and J 0 bases short, with an unmatched junction base count of 2. Inclusive of the bounding cysteine and phenylalanine, the CDR3 is 15 residues long. The kept DNA is CDR3 alone, 45 bases in frame from the first base. From a lookup of the germline V gene, CDR1 and CDR2 are KGHSH and LQKENI. Using the immunoSEQ Assay at Adaptive Biotechnologies, the researchers immunosequenced TCRbeta CDR3 regions from the extracted DNA. The published analysis was carried out like this. To measure the absolute abundance of each unique TCRbeta CDR3, the sequences were collapsed and filtered. Clonality was calculated as 1 minus Pielou's evenness, using only productive in-frame rearrangements. Regional overlap tracked the top 100 nucleotide rearrangements across paired samples, with Morisita index comparing paired versus unrelated samples. The immunoSEQ Rearrangement Details tool was used to assess convergence of nucleotide rearrangements onto identical amino acid sequences. Drawn from immuneACCESS, this table holds only the in-frame rearrangements with V and J called that TCRdb kept. Clones are partly lost; checked studies trace under half to an unresolved V gene and leave the rest unexplained. Clonal size and the V and J genes are those of that table, whereas D and trimming came from the DNA. A total of about 8,900 clones appear in this sample, approximately 54% of them only once. The ten most abundant clones make up roughly 7.5% of the sample.

None of the patients whose archived tumor blocks were used had received neoadjuvant therapy prior to resection. In the preserved-tissue arm, the study used around 33 surgical resection samples taken from more than 20 pancreatic ductal adenocarcinoma patients who had not previously been treated. For the resection arm, DNA was extracted from ten 5-micron curls of FFPE tumor adjacent to the multiplex immunohistochemistry slide. The sequence derives from a human donor with pancreatic ductal adenocarcinoma. The rearranged chain carries TRBV18 and TRBJ1-3; TRBD1 matches 7 bases in the middle. Sample: tumor tissue. CDR3 protein: CASSPRTGSGNTIYF. Here is the DNA: TGTGCCAGCTCACCGCGGACAGGCTCTGGAAACACCATATATTTT.